A selection of T cell receptor beta chains follows, all from one sample in a study of blood T cell repertoires in COVID-19. TCRdb's copy holds only in-frame clones and misses some; the assay was immunoSEQ multiplex PCR. This sample yields 100,000 to 150,000 clones, of which around 63% are seen a single time; around 2% belongs to the top ten. Sequenced input: peripheral blood. These receptors came from a woman in her seventies with acute or convalescent COVID-19. The CDR3 runs from the conserved cysteine through the conserved F or W. Each record gives: D gene, J gene, CDR3 length, V gene, clone size, CDR3 protein, CDR3 DNA. The D gene is left open where the match is weak. The size of a clone is reported for some rows only, either as once, few or many, or as a class for expanded clones.

D: TRBD1
J: TRBJ2-5
length: 15
V: TRBV15
size: NA
CDR3: CATSRGQGRMETQYF
DNA: TGTGCCACCAGCAGAGGACAGGGGAGGATGGAGACCCAGTACTTC

D: NA
J: TRBJ1-1
length: 15
V: TRBV10-3
size: NA
CDR3: CAISEEGQGGTEAFF
DNA: TGTGCCATCAGTGAGGAGGGGCAGGGAGGCACTGAAGCTTTCTTT

D: TRBD1
J: TRBJ1-4
length: 14
V: TRBV18
size: NA
CDR3: CASSPGTGSEKLFF
DNA: TGTGCCAGCTCACCCGGGACAGGGAGTGAAAAACTGTTTTTT

D: NA
J: TRBJ1-2
length: 12
V: TRBV3-1/TRBV3-2
size: NA
CDR3: CASSQGSEGYTF
DNA: TGTGCCAGCAGCCAAGGGAGCGAAGGCTACACCTTC

D: NA
J: TRBJ1-5
length: 14
V: TRBV7-9
size: many
CDR3: CASSESGALQPQHF
DNA: TGTGCCAGCAGCGAGAGCGGGGCTCTTCAGCCCCAGCATTTT

D: TRBD1
J: TRBJ1-5
length: 16
V: TRBV28
size: NA
CDR3: CASSTSGTGGNQPQHF
DNA: TGTGCCAGCAGTACCTCCGGGACAGGGGGTAATCAGCCCCAGCATTTT

D: TRBD2
J: TRBJ2-3
length: 15
V: TRBV11-2
size: NA
CDR3: CASSRAGGPGDTQYF
DNA: TGTGCCAGCAGCCGAGCGGGGGGGCCAGGAGATACGCAGTATTTT

D: NA
J: TRBJ1-1
length: 15
V: TRBV15
size: NA
CDR3: CATSRDGGGVTEAFF
DNA: TGTGCCACCAGCAGAGATGGGGGAGGGGTCACTGAAGCTTTCTTT

D: NA
J: TRBJ1-1
length: 16
V: TRBV9
size: NA
CDR3: CASSRGGSGSSTEAFF
DNA: TGTGCCAGCAGCCGTGGTGGGTCAGGGTCAAGCACTGAAGCTTTCTTT

D: TRBD1
J: TRBJ2-7
length: 14
V: TRBV13
size: NA
CDR3: CASSLGTGYDEQYF
DNA: TGTGCCAGCAGCTTAGGGACAGGGTATGACGAGCAGTACTTC

D: NA
J: TRBJ2-1
length: 15
V: TRBV4-1
size: NA
CDR3: CASSQVYYLEYEQFF
DNA: TGCGCCAGCAGCCAGGTTTATTATCTAGAGTATGAGCAGTTCTTC

D: TRBD2
J: TRBJ2-2
length: 14
V: TRBV5-1
size: NA
CDR3: CASTSGSLVGELFF
DNA: TGCGCCAGCACAAGCGGGAGTCTAGTCGGGGAGCTGTTTTTT

D: NA
J: TRBJ1-2
length: 13
V: TRBV27
size: NA
CDR3: CASSPRNREGYTF
DNA: TGTGCCAGCAGTCCGAGAAACAGAGAAGGCTACACCTTC

D: TRBD1
J: TRBJ2-1
length: 14
V: TRBV3-1/TRBV3-2
size: NA
CDR3: CASSQVGTGFGQFF
DNA: TGTGCCAGCAGCCAAGTCGGGACAGGGTTCGGGCAGTTCTTC

D: TRBD2
J: TRBJ2-1
length: 16
V: TRBV9
size: many
CDR3: CASSLRTSGVGNEQFF
DNA: TGTGCCAGCAGCCTCCGGACTAGCGGGGTGGGCAATGAGCAGTTCTTC

D: NA
J: TRBJ1-6
length: 13
V: TRBV6-6
size: NA
CDR3: CASSSPGSSPLHF
DNA: TGTGCCAGCAGTTCCCCAGGGTCCTCACCCCTCCACTTT

D: NA
J: TRBJ1-5
length: 15
V: TRBV27
size: NA
CDR3: CASSHRQDSNQPQHF
DNA: TGTGCCAGCAGTCACCGACAGGATAGCAATCAGCCCCAGCATTTT

D: NA
J: TRBJ2-5
length: 15
V: TRBV25-1
size: NA
CDR3: CASNLRGGRWETQYF
DNA: TGTGCCAGCAACTTAAGGGGAGGAAGGTGGGAGACCCAGTACTTC

D: TRBD1
J: TRBJ2-5
length: 13
V: TRBV18
size: NA
CDR3: CASSQGAGETQYF
DNA: TGTGCCAGCTCACAGGGGGCCGGTGAGACCCAGTACTTC

D: NA
J: TRBJ1-3
length: 14
V: TRBV5-1
size: few
CDR3: CASSQQGYGNTIYF
DNA: TGCGCCAGCAGCCAACAGGGTTACGGGAACACCATATATTTT

D: NA
J: TRBJ2-3
length: 15
V: TRBV5-1
size: few
CDR3: CASSLGGVITDTQYF
DNA: TGCGCCAGCAGCTTGGGCGGCGTCATCACAGATACGCAGTATTTT

D: TRBD1
J: TRBJ2-6
length: 19
V: TRBV11-2
size: NA
CDR3: CASSARTGSGASGANVLTF
DNA: TGTGCCAGCAGCGCTCGGACAGGGTCCGGGGCCTCTGGGGCCAACGTCCTGACTTTC

D: NA
J: TRBJ2-3
length: 12
V: TRBV10-1
size: NA
CDR3: CASSGTQDTQYF
DNA: TGCGCCAGCAGTGGGACTCAAGATACGCAGTATTTT

D: NA
J: TRBJ2-1
length: 14
V: TRBV3-1/TRBV3-2
size: NA
CDR3: CASSQSGLYNEQFF
DNA: TGTGCCAGCAGCCAATCCGGACTGTACAATGAGCAGTTCTTC

D: NA
J: TRBJ1-1
length: 12
V: TRBV12-3/TRBV12-4
size: NA
CDR3: CASSLTGTEAFF
DNA: TGTGCCAGCAGTTTGACGGGGACTGAAGCTTTCTTT

D: NA
J: TRBJ1-5
length: 14
V: TRBV16
size: NA
CDR3: CASSQYTRGLPQHF
DNA: TGTGCCAGCAGCCAATATACGAGGGGGTTGCCCCAGCATTTT

D: TRBD1
J: TRBJ2-3
length: 13
V: TRBV29-1
size: NA
CDR3: CSGGTGSKDTQYF
DNA: TGCAGCGGTGGGACAGGGTCAAAAGATACGCAGTATTTT

D: TRBD1
J: TRBJ1-1
length: 14
V: TRBV10-3
size: few
CDR3: CAISAATGGREAFF
DNA: TGTGCCATCAGTGCCGCGACAGGGGGGAGAGAAGCTTTCTTT

D: NA
J: TRBJ2-7
length: 13
V: TRBV5-1
size: NA
CDR3: CASSLGSAYEQYF
DNA: TGCGCCAGCAGCTTGGGGAGTGCCTACGAGCAGTACTTC

D: NA
J: TRBJ2-5
length: 15
V: TRBV4-1
size: few
CDR3: CASSQELGQQETQYF
DNA: TGCGCCAGCAGCCAAGAGCTTGGACAGCAAGAGACCCAGTACTTC

D: NA
J: TRBJ1-6
length: 15
V: TRBV25-1
size: once
CDR3: CASSEYNGGNSPLHF
DNA: TGTGCCAGCAGTGAATATAACGGGGGGAATTCACCCCTCCACTTT

D: NA
J: TRBJ2-7
length: 12
V: TRBV29-1
size: NA
CDR3: CSAAAEHYEQYF
DNA: TGCAGCGCGGCAGCGGAGCACTACGAGCAGTACTTC

D: NA
J: TRBJ2-2
length: 15
V: TRBV2
size: NA
CDR3: CASREEGVGNAELFF
DNA: TGTGCCAGCAGGGAGGAAGGCGTCGGGAACGCGGAGCTGTTTTTT

D: NA
J: TRBJ1-1
length: 14
V: TRBV10-3
size: NA
CDR3: CAISNQGQNTEAFF
DNA: TGTGCCATCAGTAACCAGGGGCAGAACACTGAAGCTTTCTTT

D: TRBD1
J: TRBJ1-2
length: 15
V: TRBV2
size: NA
CDR3: CASSETGGKGYGYTF
DNA: TGTGCCAGCAGTGAGACAGGGGGCAAGGGCTATGGCTACACCTTC

D: NA
J: TRBJ2-7
length: 15
V: TRBV7-6
size: NA
CDR3: CASSLGQGWTYEQYF
DNA: TGTGCCAGCAGCTTAGGGCAGGGATGGACCTACGAGCAGTACTTC

D: NA
J: TRBJ2-2
length: 17
V: TRBV11-2
size: once
CDR3: CASSRRSGLGNTGELFF
DNA: TGTGCCAGCAGCCGACGTTCCGGACTGGGGAACACCGGGGAGCTGTTTTTT

D: TRBD1
J: TRBJ2-4
length: 14
V: TRBV10-3
size: once
CDR3: CAISERTGGHIQYF
DNA: TGTGCCATCAGTGAGCGGACAGGGGGGCACATTCAGTACTTC

D: TRBD1
J: TRBJ2-7
length: 15
V: TRBV27
size: once
CDR3: CASRGTGGVLYEQYF
DNA: TGTGCCAGCAGGGGGACAGGGGGCGTCCTGTACGAGCAGTACTTC

D: TRBD1
J: TRBJ2-1
length: 15
V: TRBV18
size: NA
CDR3: CASSPGQGAYNEQFF
DNA: TGTGCCAGCTCACCGGGACAGGGGGCGTACAATGAGCAGTTCTTC

D: NA
J: TRBJ1-1
length: 13
V: TRBV15
size: many
CDR3: CATSRDTGAEAFF
DNA: TGTGCCACCAGCAGAGATACAGGCGCTGAAGCTTTCTTT

D: TRBD1
J: TRBJ1-4
length: 16
V: TRBV18
size: NA
CDR3: CASSLRQGATNEKLFF
DNA: TGTGCCAGCTCACTGCGACAGGGTGCAACTAATGAAAAACTGTTTTTT